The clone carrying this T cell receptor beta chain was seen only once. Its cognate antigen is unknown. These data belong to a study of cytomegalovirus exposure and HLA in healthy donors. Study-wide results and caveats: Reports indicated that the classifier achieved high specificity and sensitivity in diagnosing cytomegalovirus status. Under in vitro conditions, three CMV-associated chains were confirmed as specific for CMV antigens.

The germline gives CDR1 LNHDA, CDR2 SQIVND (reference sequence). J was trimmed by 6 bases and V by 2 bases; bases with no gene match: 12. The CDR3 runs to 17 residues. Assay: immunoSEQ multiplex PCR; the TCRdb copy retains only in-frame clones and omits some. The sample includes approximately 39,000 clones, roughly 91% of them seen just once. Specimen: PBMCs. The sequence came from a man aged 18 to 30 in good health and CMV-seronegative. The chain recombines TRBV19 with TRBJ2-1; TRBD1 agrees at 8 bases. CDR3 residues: CASSIQAGGAFGNEQFF. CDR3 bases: TGTGCCAGTAGTATACAAGCAGGGGGCGCCTTCGGCAATGAGCAGTTCTTC.